The 7 T cell receptor beta chains below were found in one sample sequenced in a study of CD8+CD57+ T cells in acquired aplastic anemia. Genomic DNA, the template, was used for profiling of the TCR beta VDJ and CDR3. TCRdb called the reads again in MiXCR, with one record for every CDR3 protein. The sample holds 400,000 to 600,000 distinct CDR3 sequences, roughly 34% seen once. Sequencing involved patients with CD8+CD57+ cell expansion previously shown by flow cytometry. The sample was sorted CD4+, CD8+, or CD8+CD57+ T cells (not recorded which) from PBMCs. Receptor source: a human donor with aplastic anemia.

The gene calls are TRBV10-2 and TRBJ2-3; D uncertain. Trimming shortened V by 3 bases and J by 2 bases, and 3 bases separated the two germline ends. Looked up from germline, CDR1 is WSHSY and CDR2 is SAAADI. CDR3 length: 12 residues. CDR3 bases: TGCGCCAGCAGTGACAACACAGATACGCAGTATTTT. It encodes CASSDNTDTQYF.

This clonotype was seen more than once but under ten times. This chain joins TRBV20-1 and TRBJ2-1; TRBD2 matches at 7 bases. CDR1 is DFQATT, CDR2 SNEGSKA, per germline (reference sequence). The CDR3 length is 12 residues. CDR3 nucleotide sequence: TGCAGCACGGGCGGGAGTATACGTGAGCAGTTCTTC. Translating it yields CSTGGSIREQFF.

The chain recombines TRBV24-1 with TRBJ1-1, with no clear D. Trimming left V 7 bases short and J 4 bases short, with 12 bases between. The CDR3 is 13 residues long. Germline V gene lookup returns CDR1 KGHDR and CDR2 SFDVKD. The CDR3 sequence: CATSFAGITEAFF. CDR3 bases: TGTGCCACCAGCTTCGCGGGGATCACTGAAGCTTTCTTT.

This sequence joins TRBV10-3 and TRBJ2-7; D not certain. The ends were cut back, 1 base at V and 0 bases at J, with 7 bases in the middle. Germline CDR1 ENHRY, CDR2 SYGVKD. This CDR3 region has 14 residues. The CDR3 here is CAISEFDFSYEQYF. DNA of the CDR3: TGTGCCATCAGTGAGTTTGACTTCTCCTACGAGCAGTACTTC.

The rearrangement links TRBV19 to TRBJ1-4; D is perhaps TRBD1 (5 bases). CDR3 length: 16 residues. Germline V gene lookup returns CDR1 LNHDA and CDR2 SQIVND (reference sequence). Trimming removed 5 bases from V and 0 bases from J, with 13 bases in between. As DNA, the CDR3 is TGTGCCAGTAGTGTGACAGAATTCACAACTAATGAAAAACTGTTTTTT. It codes for CASSVTEFTTNEKLFF. Looking up the rest from reference TRBV19 and TRBJ1-4 gives the full variable domain: DGGITQSPKYLFRKEGQNVTLSCEQNLNHDAMYWYRQDPGQGLRLIYYSQIVNDFQKGDIAEGYSVSREKKESFPLTVTSAQKNPTAFYLCASSVTEFTTNEKLFFGSGTQLSVL.

This chain links TRBV7-2 with TRBJ2-7; 10 bases align to TRBD1. The germline CDR1 and CDR2 sequences are SGHTA and FQGNSA. J was trimmed by 0 bases and V by 4 bases; bases with no gene match: 6. CDR3 length equals 16 residues. The CDR3 DNA is TGTGCCAGCAGCTCGGACAGGGGGTATAGCTCCTACGAGCAGTACTTC. This translates into CASSSDRGYSSYEQYF.

This clonotype showed up many times. The genes are TRBV6-1 and TRBJ1-2, with D hard to call. V was trimmed by 1 base and J by 4 bases, leaving 4 bases between them. The CDR3 has 12 amino acids. Germline V gene sequence: CDR1 MNHNS, CDR2 SASEGT. The CDR3, as DNA: TGTGCCAGCAGTGAAGTTGGCTATGGCTACACCTTC. This translates into CASSEVGYGYTF.